Presented here are 25 T cell receptor beta chains from one specimen sequenced in a study of identical twins' blood T cells. TCRdb re-called the 5' RACE reads with MiXCR, one entry per CDR3 protein. This sample has 300,000 to 400,000 distinct CDR3 sequences, with 28% found just once. Sequencing was done on a sample of PBMCs. The receptors shown here come from a woman aged 18-50 years in good health.

There are a few counts of this clonotype. This rearrangement joins TRBV3-1 to TRBJ1-1; D not resolved. Per the germline V gene, CDR1 is LGHDT and CDR2 is YNNKEL (reference sequence). This CDR3 contains 15 residues. Trimming cost V 1 base and J 0 bases, with 9 bases left between them. The CDR3 DNA sequence: TGTGCCAGCAGCCAAGGTAGGTTGCTGAACACTGAAGCTTTCTTT. Residues: CASSQGRLLNTEAFF.

This clonotype was counted only a few times. The rearrangement joins TRBV21-1 to TRBJ1-1. TRBV21-1 is designated a pseudogene. This CDR3 is built from 13 residues. The CDR3 DNA reads TGTGCCAGCATCGAGGAGGGAAACACTGAAGCTTTCTTT. This encodes CASIEEGNTEAFF.

The chain combines TRBV12-3 or TRBV12-4 with TRBJ2-1; D possibly uses TRBD1 or TRBD2 (5 bases each). The CDR3 sequence is 14 residues long. Trimming took 6 bases from V and 7 from J, leaving 16 bases between them. For the CDR3, the DNA is TGTGCCAGCAGCCCCTTTCTGGGGGAGAATGAGCAGTTCTTC. This codes for CASSPFLGENEQFF.

This clonotype has just a few counts. The chain couples TRBV7-2 to TRBJ2-1; 10 bases line up with TRBD2. Germline V gene data show CDR1 as SGHTA and CDR2 as FQGNSA. V was clipped by 5 bases and J by 4 bases; unmatched bases: 8. CDR3 length: 16 amino acids. The CDR3 loop is CASSRWGLANYNEQFF. The CDR3 DNA reads TGTGCCAGCAGCCGGTGGGGACTAGCGAATTACAATGAGCAGTTCTTC.

The gene calls are TRBV11-3 and TRBJ2-3; D call uncertain. Deletions cut 7 bases from V and 4 bases from J, with 12 bases between. The CDR3 consists of 13 residues. Germline V CDR1 and CDR2: SGHNT, YENEEA. CDR3 sequence: CASNNADADTQYF. CDR3 in DNA: TGTGCCAGCAACAACGCGGACGCAGATACGCAGTATTTT.

There are many counts of this clonotype. J is TRBJ1-1 and V is TRBV5-1; 7 positions match TRBD1. Trimming removed 4 bases from V and 4 bases from J; junction bases left unmatched: 7. Germline lookup yields CDR1 SGHRS and CDR2 YFSETQ. The CDR3 totals 14 residues. The CDR3: CASSQTGRTTEAFF. The DNA of the CDR3 is TGCGCCAGCAGCCAGACAGGGAGGACCACTGAAGCTTTCTTT.

This clonotype was seen repeatedly, ten times or more. The chain employs TRBV7-9 and TRBJ1-1; D is possibly TRBD1 (5 bases). The CDR3 extends over 14 amino acids. Trimming took 4 bases from V and 7 from J, leaving 16 bases between them. CDR1 and CDR2 (germline): SEHNR, FQNEAQ (reference sequence). CDR3 DNA sequence: TGTGCCAGCAGCTCGAACCTCTCTGGGGGTGAAGCTTTCTTT. Its protein is CASSSNLSGGEAFF.

The V gene is TRBV20-1, the J gene TRBJ2-3; D is uncertain. This CDR3 has 11 residues. Trimming shortened V by 5 bases and J by 4 bases, and 7 bases separated the two germline ends. Germline CDR1 DFQATT, CDR2 SNEGSKA (reference sequence). CDR3 residues: CSASPSDTQYF. The DNA of the CDR3 is TGCAGTGCTTCTCCGTCAGATACGCAGTATTTT.

This chain connects TRBV3-1 to TRBJ2-1; 9 nucleotides match TRBD1. The CDR3 length is 15 residues. The trim removed 6 bases at V and 4 bases at J, leaving 7 bases unmatched. Germline V CDR1 and CDR2: LGHDT, YNNKEL (reference sequence). The CDR3 DNA is TGTGCCAGCAGATCGCCGGGACAGGGTTACAATGAGCAGTTCTTC. It is translated as CASRSPGQGYNEQFF.

Points on this clonotype: A much larger clone lies a single base off, so this may be a read error. The chain has TRBV19 and TRBJ1-3; maybe TRBD1 (5 bases). Germline V gene sequence: CDR1 LNHDA, CDR2 SQIVND (reference sequence). This CDR3 contains 15 residues. This CDR3 reads CASKGPNLSENTIYF. The CDR3 bases are TGTGCCAGCAAGGGACCGAACCTCTCTGAAAACACCATATATTTT.

This clonotype was seen at least ten times. This chain connects TRBV3-1 to TRBJ1-5; tentatively, D is TRBD1 (6 bases). The CDR3 spans 16 residues. Per germline, CDR1 LGHDT and CDR2 YNNKEL (reference sequence). Trimming took 1 base from V and 3 from J, leaving 13 bases between them. DNA for the CDR3: TGTGCCAGCAGCCAAGGGTCAAGGGGGAACAATCAGCCCCAGCATTTT. This encodes CASSQGSRGNNQPQHF.

The CDR3 bases are TGTGCCAGCAGCCGAGCGGGAGACTACAATGAGCAGTTCTTC. Protein product: CASSRAGDYNEQFF. V and J are TRBV6-5 and TRBJ2-1; 8 bases line up with TRBD2. Germline V CDR1 and CDR2: MNHEY, SVGAGI. V shed 6 bases and J 3 bases; nucleotides not matched to a gene: 4. This CDR3 is 14 amino acids long.

Only a few counts were recorded for this clonotype. This may arise from a read error, as a much more abundant clone is one base away. The rearrangement uses TRBV6-6 and TRBJ2-7; no reliable D call. V lost 4 bases to trimming and J lost 6 bases, with 7 bases between them. This CDR3 is built from 11 residues. Germline assignment: CDR1 MNHNY and CDR2 SVGAGI (reference sequence). CDR3 bases: TGTGCCAGCAGTTGCTCCCTCGAGCAGTACTTC. Amino acid sequence: CASSCSLEQYF.

This clonotype occurred a few times. The chain employs TRBV11-2 and TRBJ1-2; possibly TRBD1 for D (6 bases). Germline V gene data show CDR1 as SGHAT and CDR2 as FQNNGV. Trimming took off 5 bases at V and 3 bases at J, with 10 bases between the two ends. This CDR3 is built from 13 residues. Written as DNA, the CDR3 is TGTGCCAGCAGCCCCCGACAGGACTATGGCTACACCTTC. Translation gives CASSPRQDYGYTF. The full variable domain, its missing parts supplied by reference TRBV11-2 and TRBJ1-2, is EAGVAQSPRYKIIEKRQSVAFWCNPISGHATLYWYQQILGQGPKLLIQFQNNGVVDDSQLPKDRFSAERLKGVDSTLKIQPAKLEDSAVYLCASSPRQDYGYTFGSGTRLTVV.

This chain links TRBV6-5 with TRBJ2-1, with 8 bases that match TRBD2. CDR3 length: 18 residues. Per germline, CDR1 MNHEY and CDR2 SVGAGI. V shed 2 bases and J 4 bases; nucleotides not matched to a gene: 13. The CDR3 coding sequence is TGTGCCAGCAGTTACGCCCTCAGCGGGACTAGAAGATACAATGAGCAGTTCTTC. This codes for CASSYALSGTRRYNEQFF.

The rearrangement joins TRBV6-5 to TRBJ1-1; D gene uncertain. The CDR3 extends over 14 amino acids. Germline loops: CDR1 MNHEY, CDR2 SVGAGI. V lost 9 bases, J lost 8 bases, and 22 bases lay in between. The CDR3: CARIHCSSGCEAFF. The CDR3 nucleotides are TGTGCCAGAATCCACTGCAGCTCGGGCTGCGAAGCTTTCTTT.

Worth noting for this clonotype: Sequence at one end of the junction differs from germline and may be a read error. V gene TRBV10-3 combines with J gene TRBJ2-3; D is possibly TRBD2 (5 bases). CDR1 is ENHRY, CDR2 SYGVKD, per germline. This CDR3 contains 14 residues. The CDR3 DNA reads as TGTGCCTACGGGAAGACTCCCCGCACAGATACGCAGTACTTT. Translation: CAYGKTPRTDTQYF.

A few counts support this clonotype. The chain recombines TRBV6-4 with TRBJ2-3; TRBD2 aligns across 13 bases. V shed 8 bases and J 1 base; nucleotides not matched to a gene: 3. CDR3 length: 15 residues. The germline CDR1 and CDR2 sequences are MRHNA and SNTAGT. The CDR3 DNA follows: TGTGCCAGCGGTGGGACTAGCGGGGGCACAGATACGCAGTATTTT. Its translation is CASGGTSGGTDTQYF.

The V and J genes are TRBV28 and TRBJ2-2; D possibly matches TRBD1 or TRBD2 (6 bases each). The germline CDR1 and CDR2 sequences are MDHEN and SYDVKM. V was cut by 7 bases and J by 0 bases, with 12 bases left in between. There are 15 residues in the CDR3. The DNA of the CDR3 is TGTGCCAGCATCAACGGGGGCACGAACACCGGGGAGCTGTTTTTT. Translating gives CASINGGTNTGELFF.

The genes are TRBV5-1 and TRBJ1-1; tentatively, D is TRBD1 (6 bases). Germline CDR1 is SGHRS and CDR2 is YFSETQ. The CDR3 has 16 amino acids. V was pared by 4 bases and J by 4 bases, with 20 bases between. In DNA, the CDR3 is TGCGCCAGCAGCGCAACCCCACAGGGTTCTGCCACTGAAGCTTTCTTT. It codes for CASSATPQGSATEAFF.

In this sample, this clonotype turned up a few times. The chain uses TRBV27 and TRBJ1-3; no firm D call. CDR1 is MNHEY and CDR2 is SMNVEV in the germline V gene (reference sequence). Trimming cost V 0 bases and J 0 bases, with 9 bases left between them. This CDR3 spans 16 amino acids. CDR3 protein: CASSLSWGSSGNTIYF. For the CDR3, the DNA is TGTGCCAGCAGTTTATCGTGGGGTTCCTCTGGAAACACCATATATTTT.

This clonotype was seen only a few times. V usage is TRBV27 and J usage is TRBJ2-3; 9 bases fit TRBD1. Germline-derived CDR1 and CDR2 are MNHEY and SMNVEV (reference sequence). V was pared by 3 bases and J by 6 bases, with 4 bases of the junction left unmatched. The CDR3 contains 14 residues. The CDR3 sequence is CASSFWDRADTQYF. The CDR3 DNA follows: TGTGCCAGCAGTTTTTGGGACAGGGCGGATACGCAGTATTTT.

The chain has TRBV29-1 and TRBJ2-7; possible D gene TRBD1, 5 bases. The V gene lost 4 bases and the J gene lost 3 bases, with 13 bases spanning the gap. The CDR3 totals 13 residues. Germline V gene sequence: CDR1 SQVTM, CDR2 ANQGSEA. The CDR3 coding sequence is TGCAGCGTTGTGGTGACAGACGTCTACGAGCAGTACTTC. Translation gives CSVVVTDVYEQYF.

The chain combines TRBV29-1 with TRBJ1-2; no reliable D call. This CDR3 comprises 15 residues. The ends were cut back, 1 base at V and 2 bases at J, with 14 bases in the middle. Germline loops: CDR1 SQVTM, CDR2 ANQGSEA. CDR3 DNA: TGCAGCGTTGAAGGCGGACCGACCCTAAACTATGGCTACACCTTC. Its protein product is CSVEGGPTLNYGYTF. Using reference TRBV29-1 and TRBJ1-2 for the parts outside the CDR3, the full variable domain is SAVISQKPSRDICQRGTSLTIQCQVDSQVTMMFWYRQQPGQSLTLIATANQGSEATYESGFVIDKFPISRPNLTFSTLTVSNMSPEDSSIYLCSVEGGPTLNYGYTFGSGTRLTVV.

This clonotype was counted many times. The chain employs TRBV19 and TRBJ1-5, with D perhaps TRBD1 (5 bases). CDR1 LNHDA and CDR2 SQIVND come from the germline V gene (reference sequence). Trimming removed 8 bases from V and 2 bases from J, with 13 bases in between. The CDR3 runs to 14 residues. CDR3 DNA sequence: TGTGCCAGTCAAGGGGTCCATCGCAATCAGCCCCAGCATTTT. The encoded protein is CASQGVHRNQPQHF.